Each of the 26 T cell receptor beta chains below was sequenced from the same sample in a study of shared clonotypes between healthy human individuals. Clones were sequenced by immunoSEQ multiplex PCR, and TCRdb holds only the in-frame ones, with some missing. Of 1.4 million or so clones listed, approximately 98.5% are singletons. The sample taken for sequencing was naive CD4+ T cells sorted from blood. Subset given: CD45RA+ positively selected. The source of these receptors is a man aged 25 to 40 in good health.

CDR3 nucleotide sequence: TGTGCCATCAGTGAGAGGACAGCGAACTACGAGCAGTACTTC. This gives the protein CAISERTANYEQYF. The chain is built from TRBV10-3 and TRBJ2-7, with D possibly matching TRBD1 (6 bases). Trimming removed 2 bases at V and 3 bases at J, with 11 bases between. Germline lookup yields CDR1 ENHRY and CDR2 SYGVKD. The CDR3 loop spans 14 amino acids.

The chain links TRBV2 to TRBJ2-5, with D perhaps TRBD1 or TRBD2 (6 bases each). The V gene lost 3 bases and the J gene lost 0 bases, with 11 bases spanning the gap. The CDR3 is 15 amino acids. CDR1 is SNHLY and CDR2 is FYNNEI in the germline V gene. CDR3 region: CASSDEGGDQETQYF. CDR3 DNA sequence: TGTGCCAGCAGTGACGAGGGGGGTGACCAAGAGACCCAGTACTTC. Drawing the rest from reference TRBV2 and TRBJ2-5, the complete variable domain is EPEVTQTPSHQVTQMGQEVILRCVPISNHLYFYWYRQILGQKVEFLVSFYNNEISEKSEIFDDQFSVERPDGSNFTLKIRSTKLEDSAMYFCASSDEGGDQETQYFGPGTRLLVL.

The V call is TRBV7-9, the J call TRBJ1-4; tentatively, D is TRBD1 (5 bases). Trimming removed 3 bases at V and 11 bases at J, with 19 bases between. Germline CDR1 SEHNR, CDR2 FQNEAQ (reference sequence). The CDR3 has 15 amino acids. The CDR3 protein is CASSLGTSPLAKLFF. The DNA of the CDR3 is TGTGCCAGCAGCTTGGGGACCTCACCGCTGGCGAAACTGTTTTTT.

This sequence joins TRBV6-5 and TRBJ2-1; 8 bases are shared with TRBD2. This CDR3 region has 15 residues. Per germline, CDR1 MNHEY and CDR2 SVGAGI. V lost 0 bases and J lost 9; bases outside the gene matches: 7. CDR3 DNA: TGTGCCAGCAGTTACTCCGGACTAGCTTTAAGTGAGCAGTTCTTC. This gives the protein CASSYSGLALSEQFF.

This chain links TRBV28 with TRBJ2-1; 8 nucleotides match TRBD1. Germline-derived CDR1 and CDR2 are MDHEN and SYDVKM. V trimming: 8 bases; J trimming: 5 bases; junction bases outside the gene matches: 5. The CDR3 spans 13 residues. Here the CDR3 reads CASGPTGDNEQFF. In DNA, the CDR3 is TGTGCCAGCGGTCCGACAGGGGACAATGAGCAGTTCTTC.

The V and J genes are TRBV5-4 and TRBJ2-3; perhaps TRBD1 as D (6 bases). Germline CDR1 is SGHNT and CDR2 is YYREEE (reference sequence). There are 15 residues in the CDR3. V was clipped by 2 bases and J by 6 bases, with 16 bases between them. The CDR3 spells CASSFPLTGSDTQYF. The CDR3 DNA sequence: TGTGCCAGCAGCTTCCCTTTAACAGGGTCGGATACGCAGTATTTT.

The chain joins TRBV7-2 to TRBJ2-7, with 9 bases that match TRBD1. With V trimmed by 7 bases and J by 7 bases, 11 bases remained unmatched. The CDR3 has 14 residues. Germline CDR1 reads SGHTA; CDR2 reads FQGNSA. The CDR3 bases are TGTGCCAGCAACATGGGGACAGGGCTGGAAGAGCAGTACTTC. Translated: CASNMGTGLEEQYF.

The J gene is TRBJ2-7, the V gene TRBV6-6; D gene unclear. V lost 6 bases to trimming and J lost 0 bases, with 18 bases between them. The CDR3 runs to 16 residues. CDR1 and CDR2 (germline): MNHNY, SVGAGI (reference sequence). CDR3 DNA: TGTGCCAGCAGCCCCCGGAGAGTAGGAACCTCCTACGAGCAGTACTTC. It translates to CASSPRRVGTSYEQYF.

Of note for this clone: Other DNA sequences in this sample translate to the same CDR3. This sequence joins TRBV29-1 and TRBJ1-1; 7 bases agree with TRBD1. This CDR3 spans 14 amino acids. V was clipped by 6 bases and J by 0 bases; unmatched bases: 7. Germline CDR1 reads SQVTM; CDR2 reads ANQGSEA. CDR3 DNA sequence: TGCAGCGTCGGGACGGGACAGATGAACACTGAAGCTTTCTTT. It specifies CSVGTGQMNTEAFF.

Concerning this clone itself: The identical CDR3 is also encoded by other nucleotide sequences in the sample. The chain is built from TRBV5-1 and TRBJ2-1; 9 bases are a match to TRBD2. Germline V gene lookup returns CDR1 SGHRS and CDR2 YFSETQ. The CDR3 runs 15 residues. The ends lost 7 bases at V and 0 bases at J; junction bases unmatched: 5. The CDR3 region has the DNA TGCGCCAGCCGACTTAGCGGGAGCTCCTACAATGAGCAGTTCTTC. Translation gives CASRLSGSSYNEQFF.

Regarding this clone: This sample includes further DNA sequences coding for the same CDR3. The chain joins TRBV20-1 to TRBJ2-1, with D tentatively TRBD1 or TRBD2 (5 bases each). V lost 1 base and J lost 9, with 7 bases in between. This CDR3 comprises 11 residues. Germline CDR1 and CDR2: DFQATT and SNEGSKA (reference sequence). CDR3 coding DNA: TGCAGTGCTAGAGGTGGGGGTGAGCAGTTCTTC. Amino acids: CSARGGGEQFF.

This rearrangement joins TRBV5-1 to TRBJ1-1; tentatively, D is TRBD1 (6 bases). Germline-derived CDR1 and CDR2 are SGHRS and YFSETQ. The V and J ends lost 0 bases and 11 bases respectively, with 14 bases between them. The CDR3 is 13 residues long. The CDR3 bases are TGCGCCAGCAGCTTGGGTGGACAGAGAGGGGCTTTCTTT. Its translation: CASSLGGQRGAFF.

This clone has just one count. CDR3 DNA sequence: TGTGCCACCAGCACTCCGGGCACAGATACGCAGTATTTT. It translates to CATSTPGTDTQYF. The V gene is TRBV15, the J gene TRBJ2-3; no clear D gene. This CDR3 has 13 amino acids. The germline CDR1 and CDR2 sequences are LNHNV and YYDKDF (reference sequence). The V gene lost 4 bases and the J gene lost 1 base, with 6 bases spanning the gap.

The V call is TRBV5-6, the J call TRBJ2-1, with D possibly matching TRBD1 (6 bases). The germline V and J ends were trimmed by 6 bases and 8 bases, with 15 bases remaining between them. The CDR3 sequence is 13 residues long. Germline V gives CDR1 SGHDT, CDR2 YYEEEE. The CDR3 is CASIMDSLDEQFF. In DNA form, the CDR3 reads TGTGCCAGCATCATGGACAGTTTGGATGAGCAGTTCTTC.

In its sample, this clone was seen once. The chain couples TRBV7-9 to TRBJ2-7, with D possibly being TRBD2 (7 bases). Germline assignment: CDR1 SEHNR and CDR2 FQNEAQ (reference sequence). The CDR3 has 13 amino acids. V was pared by 2 bases and J by 7 bases, with 12 bases between. CDR3 protein: CASSLIGGREQYF. The CDR3 bases are TGTGCCAGCAGCTTAATCGGGGGGCGGGAGCAGTACTTC.

The CDR3 DNA reads as TGTGCCATCACCAGGGACAGTACCTACAATGAGCAGTTCTTC. Translation: CAITRDSTYNEQFF. The chain is built from TRBV10-3 and TRBJ2-1, with 7 bases aligning to TRBD1. The CDR3 covers 14 residues. Germline trimming cut 7 bases from V and 2 bases from J; bases unmatched to any gene: 5. CDR1 and CDR2 from the germline V gene are ENHRY and SYGVKD.

For this clone: Additional DNA sequences in this sample encode the identical CDR3. V and J are TRBV2 and TRBJ2-7; D gene uncertain. The CDR3 covers 13 residues. V lost 7 bases and J lost 0, with 10 bases in between. Germline V gives CDR1 SNHLY, CDR2 FYNNEI. CDR3 in DNA: TGTGCCAGCAAGGAAGGGCCCTCCTACGAGCAGTACTTC. Amino acids: CASKEGPSYEQYF.

This clone was recorded only once. V gene TRBV28 combines with J gene TRBJ1-1; the D is unclear. V was clipped by 3 bases and J by 1 base, with 9 bases between them. This CDR3 spans 14 amino acids. Germline loops: CDR1 MDHEN, CDR2 SYDVKM. For the CDR3, the DNA is TGTGCCAGCAGTTTGAGCAGCCGGAACACTGAAGCTTTCTTT. Its translation is CASSLSSRNTEAFF.

V is TRBV5-4 and J is TRBJ2-6; 7 bases are shared with TRBD1. V lost 5 bases to trimming and J lost 2 bases; unmatched junction nucleotides: 10. This CDR3 contains 17 residues. Germline CDR1 reads SGHNT; CDR2 reads YYREEE (reference sequence). The DNA for the CDR3 is TGTGCCAGCAGTCGTCCCGGGACAGCAACTGGGGCCAACGTCCTGACTTTC. This encodes CASSRPGTATGANVLTF.

The chain carries TRBV18 and TRBJ2-7; 9 bases line up with TRBD1. CDR1 is KGHSH, CDR2 LQKENI, per germline. The CDR3 runs 16 residues. The V gene end was trimmed by 2 bases and the J gene end by 3 bases; junction bases not matched to a gene: 8. The DNA for the CDR3 is TGTGCCAGCTCACCAAATGCCGGGACAGGGCTCTACGAGCAGTACTTC. Translated: CASSPNAGTGLYEQYF.

The chain is built from TRBV15 and TRBJ1-5; D not resolved. Germline V CDR1 and CDR2: LNHNV, YYDKDF (reference sequence). The CDR3 loop spans 16 amino acids. Trimming removed 0 bases from V and 1 base from J, with 10 bases in between. CDR3 residues: CATSRDRARSNQPQHF. CDR3 nucleotides: TGTGCCACCAGCAGAGACCGGGCGAGGAGCAATCAGCCCCAGCATTTT.

The V gene is TRBV9, the J gene TRBJ2-1, with D possibly matching TRBD2 (5 bases). V dropped 4 bases and J dropped 0 bases, with 17 bases sitting between them. CDR1 and CDR2 (germline): SGDLS, YYNGEE. The CDR3 covers 17 residues. Here the CDR3 reads CASSPKLGARSYNEQFF. In DNA, the CDR3 is TGTGCCAGCAGCCCCAAACTAGGAGCCCGCTCCTACAATGAGCAGTTCTTC.

The chain employs TRBV19 and TRBJ2-6; 8 bases are a match to TRBD1. Losses at the gene ends were 5 bases for V and 0 bases for J; bases not matched to a gene: 9. CDR1 and CDR2 (germline): LNHDA, SQIVND (reference sequence). CDR3 length equals 18 residues. For the CDR3, the DNA is TGTGCCAGTAGTTCGCGGAGACAGGGGAGCTCTGGGGCCAACGTCCTGACTTTC. Protein product: CASSSRRQGSSGANVLTF.

The chain carries TRBV18 and TRBJ2-3; 8 bases are a match to TRBD1. The CDR3 covers 15 residues. The J segment lost 5 bases and the V segment lost 3 bases, leaving 7 bases of the junction unmatched. Germline V CDR1 and CDR2: KGHSH, LQKENI. The CDR3 coding sequence is TGTGCCAGCTCACCCAACAGGGGGAGGATAGATACGCAGTATTTT. Translating gives CASSPNRGRIDTQYF.

This chain connects TRBV7-8 to TRBJ2-7; 9 bases are a match to TRBD2. This CDR3 has 16 residues. CDR1 is SGHVS, CDR2 FQNEAQ, per germline. V gave up 1 base and J gave up 3 bases; unmatched junction bases: 7. The CDR3 loop is CASSLVAGDGVYEQYF. As DNA, the CDR3 is TGTGCCAGCAGCTTAGTAGCGGGAGATGGAGTCTACGAGCAGTACTTC.

The chain combines TRBV28 with TRBJ2-7; no definite D call. CDR3 length: 10 residues. Trimming removed 8 bases from V and 4 bases from J, with 6 bases in between. In germline, CDR1 is MDHEN, CDR2 SYDVKM. In DNA, the CDR3 is TGTGCCAGCGGCCGTTACGAGCAGTACTTC. This encodes CASGRYEQYF.